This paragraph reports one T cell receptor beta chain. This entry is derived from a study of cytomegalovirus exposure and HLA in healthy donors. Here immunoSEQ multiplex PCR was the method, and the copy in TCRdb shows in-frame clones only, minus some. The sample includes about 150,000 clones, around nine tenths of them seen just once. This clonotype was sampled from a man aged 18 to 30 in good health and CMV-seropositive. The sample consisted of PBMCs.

CDR3 bases: TGTGCCAGCAGCTTAGCGGACAAATACAATGAGCAGTTCTTC. Translated: CASSLADKYNEQFF. The rearrangement joins TRBV11-3 to TRBJ2-1; D may be TRBD1 (5 bases). The CDR3 is 14 residues long. Trimming shortened V by 1 base and J by 4 bases, and 8 bases separated the two germline ends. Germline V lookup: CDR1 SGHNT, CDR2 YENEEA. The full variable domain, its missing parts supplied by reference TRBV11-3 and TRBJ2-1, is EAGVVQSPRYKIIEKKQPVAFWCNPISGHNTLYWYLQNLGQGPELLIRYENEEAVDDSQLPKDRFSAERLKGVDSTLKIQPAELGDSAVYLCASSLADKYNEQFFGPGTRLTVL.